Following are 2 T cell receptor beta chains from one sample sequenced in a study of regulatory T cells in long-lasting Graves disease. The time point here: newly diagnosed GD, antithyroid drugs for less than 3 months. After RNA was extracted from PBMCs, the TCR library was made from it. Researchers made TCR beta libraries by using iRepertoire HTBI primers and running Arm-PCR on CDR3 regions. TCRdb used MiXCR to reprocess the multiplex PCR reads, holding one entry per CDR3 protein. The sample lists about 380,000 distinct CDR3 sequences, 15% to 17% seen once, with 22% in the top ten. The starting material was peripheral blood mononuclear cells (PBMCs), obtained at new diagnosis, from a patient treated with antithyroid drugs. These receptors were collected from a female donor with Graves disease.

With regard to this clonotype: A single base separates this from a much larger clone, so it may be a read error. The chain recombines TRBV12-3 or TRBV12-4 with TRBJ1-2, with a possible D match to TRBD1 (6 bases). Trimming took off 4 bases at V and 4 bases at J, with 22 bases between the two ends. This CDR3 has 17 amino acids. This CDR3 is CASSSSAPLQGIYGYTF. CDR3 DNA sequence: TGTGCCAGCAGTTCCTCAGCGCCCCTACAGGGAATCTATGGCTACACCTTC.

This clonotype was seen many times. The rearrangement uses TRBV5-6 and TRBJ2-3; the match to TRBD2 covers 12 bases. The V and J ends lost 0 bases and 2 bases, in that order; junction bases with no gene match: 7. The CDR3 covers 18 residues. The germline V gene encodes CDR1 SGHDT and CDR2 YYEEEE. The CDR3 DNA is TGTGCCAGCAGCTTGGCTGAACTAGCGGGGGGACCCACAGATACGCAGTATTTT. Amino acid sequence: CASSLAELAGGPTDTQYF. Full variable domain (outside the CDR3, taken from reference TRBV5-6 and TRBJ2-3): DAGVTQSPTHLIKTRGQQVTLRCSPKSGHDTVSWYQQALGQGPQFIFQYYEEEERQRGNFPDRFSGHQFPNYSSELNVNALLLGDSALYLCASSLAELAGGPTDTQYFGPGTRLTVL.